The next 21 T cell receptor beta chains were all read from a single sample in a study of blood T cell repertoires in COVID-19. TCRdb's table, derived via immunoSEQ multiplex PCR, lists solely in-frame clones and lacks some. The table lists 150,000 to 200,000 clones, approximately 95% of them singletons, with under 2% in the top ten. Sequencing was done on a sample of peripheral blood. The receptors were gathered from a woman aged 55-70 years with COVID-19, enrolled during active disease.

V gene TRBV3-1 (or the pseudogene TRBV3-2) combines with J gene TRBJ1-3; maybe TRBD1 (5 bases). Germline V lookup: CDR1 LGHDT, CDR2 YNNKEL (reference sequence). The V end lost 3 bases, the J end lost 3 bases, and 12 bases lay between the germline ends. The CDR3 contains 15 residues. The CDR3 spells CASSHPPGGGNTIYF. In nucleotides, the CDR3 is TGTGCCAGCAGCCACCCGCCGGGGGGTGGAAACACCATATATTTT.

Remarks on this clone: One junction end does not reproduce the germline sequence, and a read error may be involved. This sequence joins TRBV7-8 and TRBJ2-1, with 7 bases lining up with TRBD1. The CDR3 runs 11 residues. Germline values: CDR1 SGHVS, CDR2 FQNEAQ. The CDR3 spells CASRSGTALLF. The CDR3 DNA reads as TGTGCCAGCAGGTCCGGGACAGCTCTCCTCTTC.

This chain connects TRBV7-9 to TRBJ1-4; 7 bases are shared with TRBD1. Germline CDR1 and CDR2: SEHNR and FQNEAQ (reference sequence). CDR3 length equals 12 residues. V was pared by 8 bases and J by 7 bases, with 4 bases of the junction left unmatched. The CDR3 DNA follows: TGTGCCAGCGGTCCAGGGGGTGAAAAACTGTTTTTT. Residues: CASGPGGEKLFF.

The chain employs TRBV7-9 and TRBJ1-2, with 7 bases lining up with TRBD1. There are 15 residues in the CDR3. V was clipped by 1 base and J by 7 bases; unmatched bases: 9. From germline, CDR1 is SEHNR and CDR2 FQNEAQ (reference sequence). The CDR3 bases are TGTGCCAGCAGCTTAGGACAGGGTCTCTCGGGTGGCTACACCTTC. It translates to CASSLGQGLSGGYTF.

This clone was picked up one time. V is TRBV11-2 and J is TRBJ1-2, with 9 bases lining up with TRBD1. The V gene end was trimmed by 3 bases and the J gene end by 4 bases; junction bases not matched to a gene: 3. This CDR3 contains 14 residues. Germline-derived CDR1 and CDR2 are SGHAT and FQNNGV. As DNA, the CDR3 is TGTGCCAGCAGCTTCGGGACAGGGCTCTATGGCTACACCTTC. Its translation: CASSFGTGLYGYTF.

This clone was counted a single time. The chain links TRBV9 to TRBJ2-1, with D perhaps matching TRBD2 (7 bases). The CDR3 totals 17 residues. The germline gives CDR1 SGDLS, CDR2 YYNGEE. Trimming removed 1 base at V and 3 bases at J, with 17 bases between. DNA of the CDR3: TGTGCCAGCAGCGTACGGGGGGCATCCCTATTCTACAATGAGCAGTTCTTC. The encoded protein is CASSVRGASLFYNEQFF.

The rearrangement uses TRBV15 and TRBJ1-2; D not certain. Looked up from germline, CDR1 is LNHNV and CDR2 is YYDKDF (reference sequence). This CDR3 region has 16 residues. V dropped 1 base and J dropped 4 bases, with 16 bases sitting between them. The CDR3 loop reads CATSRGLQREGYGYTF. As DNA, the CDR3 is TGTGCCACCAGCAGAGGGTTACAGCGGGAGGGCTATGGCTACACCTTC.

This clone was seen a few times. The gene calls are TRBV9 and TRBJ1-3, with 11 positions matching TRBD1. Germline loops: CDR1 SGDLS, CDR2 YYNGEE. With 0 bases clipped from V and 2 bases from J, the junction kept 7 bases outside the gene matches. The CDR3 covers 18 residues. CDR3 nucleotides: TGTGCCAGCAGCGTAGCATCAGCGGGACAGGGGGCTGGAAACACCATATATTTT. Amino acid sequence: CASSVASAGQGAGNTIYF.

The rearrangement uses TRBV5-6 and TRBJ2-2; 7 nucleotides line up with TRBD1. Trimming at V came to 2 bases and at J to 1 base, leaving 2 bases not matched to a gene. Germline lookup yields CDR1 SGHDT and CDR2 YYEEEE. The CDR3 is 15 residues long. The CDR3 DNA is TGTGCCAGCAGCTTCGACAGGGTGAACACCGGGGAGCTGTTTTTT. Protein sequence: CASSFDRVNTGELFF.

J is TRBJ2-1 and V is TRBV11-2, with a weak D call TRBD1 (6 bases). V was cut by 1 base and J by 3 bases, with 19 bases left in between. This CDR3 is built from 18 residues. Looked up from germline, CDR1 is SGHAT and CDR2 is FQNNGV. CDR3 region: CASSLGAGGGEIYNEQFF. CDR3 nucleotides: TGTGCCAGCAGCTTAGGGGCTGGTGGGGGCGAAATCTACAATGAGCAGTTCTTC.

The V and J genes are TRBV5-8 and TRBJ2-2, with TRBD2 as a possible D gene (6 bases). The CDR3 runs 13 residues. Germline-derived CDR1 and CDR2 are SGHTS and YDEGEE. Trimming took 9 bases from V and 5 from J, leaving 14 bases between them. The CDR3 DNA sequence: TGTGCCAACGAAGAACGGGGGACCGGGGAGCTGTTTTTT. It yields the protein CANEERGTGELFF.

The CDR3 protein is CASSLWGDPSTDTQYF. In DNA form, the CDR3 reads TGTGCCAGCAGCCTTTGGGGGGATCCAAGCACAGATACGCAGTATTTT. J is TRBJ2-3 and V is TRBV7-2; tentatively, D is TRBD2 (6 bases). Germline lookup yields CDR1 SGHTA and CDR2 FQGNSA. The CDR3 totals 16 residues. V lost 5 bases and J lost 0, with 15 bases in between. Full variable domain (missing parts from reference TRBV7-2 and TRBJ2-3): GAGVSQSPSNKVTEKGKDVELRCDPISGHTALYWYRQSLGQGLEFLIYFQGNSAPDKSGLPSDRFSAERTGGSVSTLTIQRTQQEDSAVYLCASSLWGDPSTDTQYFGPGTRLTVL.

The CDR3 DNA reads TGTGCCAGCAGCAAAGGCACAGGGGGGGGTAGCAATCAGCCCCAGCATTTT. Translated: CASSKGTGGGSNQPQHF. The chain uses TRBV21-1 and TRBJ1-5; the table's D call, TRBD1, has no DNA check behind it. TRBV21-1 is classified as a pseudogene. The CDR3 runs to 17 residues.

The V and J genes are TRBV5-1 and TRBJ1-2, with D unresolved. The CDR3 loop spans 18 amino acids. The germline V and J ends were trimmed by 0 bases and 0 bases, with 18 bases remaining between them. From germline, CDR1 is SGHRS and CDR2 YFSETQ. CDR3 residues: CASSLGQTFGSSNYGYTF. CDR3 nucleotides: TGCGCCAGCAGCTTGGGGCAGACTTTCGGAAGTTCTAACTATGGCTACACCTTC.

This chain links TRBV6-5 with TRBJ1-5; 9 bases line up with TRBD1. Germline lookup yields CDR1 MNHEY and CDR2 SVGAGI. The CDR3 contains 15 residues. Losses at the gene ends were 7 bases for V and 5 bases for J; bases not matched to a gene: 9. CDR3 sequence reads: CASTTGGWGDQPQHF. CDR3 in DNA: TGTGCCAGCACTACAGGGGGCTGGGGAGATCAGCCCCAGCATTTT.

The chain uses TRBV19 and TRBJ1-6; D call uncertain. The germline V gene encodes CDR1 LNHDA and CDR2 SQIVND (reference sequence). Trimming left V 2 bases short and J 7 bases short, with 12 bases between. The CDR3 extends over 15 amino acids. The DNA for the CDR3 is TGTGCCAGTAGTATACGGGAAGGTGTGAATTCACCCCTCCACTTT. This gives the protein CASSIREGVNSPLHF.

The J gene is TRBJ2-3, the V gene TRBV27; TRBD1 matches 10 bases. The CDR3 length is 15 residues. V was clipped by 5 bases and J by 4 bases; unmatched bases: 6. Germline CDR1 is MNHEY and CDR2 is SMNVEV (reference sequence). CDR3 coding DNA: TGTGCCAGCAGTCGACAGGGGGCCCGGGCAGATACGCAGTATTTT. Amino acid sequence: CASSRQGARADTQYF.

The chain couples TRBV3-1 (or the pseudogene TRBV3-2) to TRBJ1-2, with TRBD1 as a possible D gene (6 bases). The CDR3 covers 15 residues. V gave up 5 bases and J gave up 5 bases, with 18 bases separating them. Germline V gene sequence: CDR1 LGHDT, CDR2 YNNKEL (reference sequence). For the CDR3, the DNA is TGTGCCAGCAGCGAGCCACAGGGAGAATATTATGGCTACACCTTC. Its translation: CASSEPQGEYYGYTF.

CDR3 protein: CASYQGVESGKLFF. CDR3 nucleotide sequence: TGTGCCAGCTATCAGGGCGTGGAGTCTGGAAAACTGTTTTTT. The chain couples TRBV28 to TRBJ1-4; possible D gene TRBD1, 5 bases. V lost 8 bases to trimming and J lost 10 bases, with 20 bases between them. In germline, CDR1 is MDHEN, CDR2 SYDVKM. CDR3 size: 14 residues.

The rearrangement joins TRBV19 to TRBJ2-5; D is perhaps TRBD2 (5 bases). With 5 bases removed from V and 2 bases from J, the gap between germline ends came to 9 bases. The CDR3 contains 13 residues. CDR1 and CDR2 (germline): LNHDA, SQIVND (reference sequence). This CDR3 reads CASSLGGQETQYF. For the CDR3, the DNA is TGTGCCAGTAGTCTCGGCGGGCAAGAGACCCAGTACTTC.

The rearrangement joins TRBV5-6 to TRBJ2-7; the D is unclear. CDR1 is SGHDT, CDR2 YYEEEE, per germline. This CDR3 contains 13 residues. The ends were cut back, 3 bases at V and 4 bases at J, with 11 bases in the middle. Written as DNA, the CDR3 is TGTGCCAGCAGCTATTGGCAGGCATACGAGCAGTACTTC. The encoded protein is CASSYWQAYEQYF.